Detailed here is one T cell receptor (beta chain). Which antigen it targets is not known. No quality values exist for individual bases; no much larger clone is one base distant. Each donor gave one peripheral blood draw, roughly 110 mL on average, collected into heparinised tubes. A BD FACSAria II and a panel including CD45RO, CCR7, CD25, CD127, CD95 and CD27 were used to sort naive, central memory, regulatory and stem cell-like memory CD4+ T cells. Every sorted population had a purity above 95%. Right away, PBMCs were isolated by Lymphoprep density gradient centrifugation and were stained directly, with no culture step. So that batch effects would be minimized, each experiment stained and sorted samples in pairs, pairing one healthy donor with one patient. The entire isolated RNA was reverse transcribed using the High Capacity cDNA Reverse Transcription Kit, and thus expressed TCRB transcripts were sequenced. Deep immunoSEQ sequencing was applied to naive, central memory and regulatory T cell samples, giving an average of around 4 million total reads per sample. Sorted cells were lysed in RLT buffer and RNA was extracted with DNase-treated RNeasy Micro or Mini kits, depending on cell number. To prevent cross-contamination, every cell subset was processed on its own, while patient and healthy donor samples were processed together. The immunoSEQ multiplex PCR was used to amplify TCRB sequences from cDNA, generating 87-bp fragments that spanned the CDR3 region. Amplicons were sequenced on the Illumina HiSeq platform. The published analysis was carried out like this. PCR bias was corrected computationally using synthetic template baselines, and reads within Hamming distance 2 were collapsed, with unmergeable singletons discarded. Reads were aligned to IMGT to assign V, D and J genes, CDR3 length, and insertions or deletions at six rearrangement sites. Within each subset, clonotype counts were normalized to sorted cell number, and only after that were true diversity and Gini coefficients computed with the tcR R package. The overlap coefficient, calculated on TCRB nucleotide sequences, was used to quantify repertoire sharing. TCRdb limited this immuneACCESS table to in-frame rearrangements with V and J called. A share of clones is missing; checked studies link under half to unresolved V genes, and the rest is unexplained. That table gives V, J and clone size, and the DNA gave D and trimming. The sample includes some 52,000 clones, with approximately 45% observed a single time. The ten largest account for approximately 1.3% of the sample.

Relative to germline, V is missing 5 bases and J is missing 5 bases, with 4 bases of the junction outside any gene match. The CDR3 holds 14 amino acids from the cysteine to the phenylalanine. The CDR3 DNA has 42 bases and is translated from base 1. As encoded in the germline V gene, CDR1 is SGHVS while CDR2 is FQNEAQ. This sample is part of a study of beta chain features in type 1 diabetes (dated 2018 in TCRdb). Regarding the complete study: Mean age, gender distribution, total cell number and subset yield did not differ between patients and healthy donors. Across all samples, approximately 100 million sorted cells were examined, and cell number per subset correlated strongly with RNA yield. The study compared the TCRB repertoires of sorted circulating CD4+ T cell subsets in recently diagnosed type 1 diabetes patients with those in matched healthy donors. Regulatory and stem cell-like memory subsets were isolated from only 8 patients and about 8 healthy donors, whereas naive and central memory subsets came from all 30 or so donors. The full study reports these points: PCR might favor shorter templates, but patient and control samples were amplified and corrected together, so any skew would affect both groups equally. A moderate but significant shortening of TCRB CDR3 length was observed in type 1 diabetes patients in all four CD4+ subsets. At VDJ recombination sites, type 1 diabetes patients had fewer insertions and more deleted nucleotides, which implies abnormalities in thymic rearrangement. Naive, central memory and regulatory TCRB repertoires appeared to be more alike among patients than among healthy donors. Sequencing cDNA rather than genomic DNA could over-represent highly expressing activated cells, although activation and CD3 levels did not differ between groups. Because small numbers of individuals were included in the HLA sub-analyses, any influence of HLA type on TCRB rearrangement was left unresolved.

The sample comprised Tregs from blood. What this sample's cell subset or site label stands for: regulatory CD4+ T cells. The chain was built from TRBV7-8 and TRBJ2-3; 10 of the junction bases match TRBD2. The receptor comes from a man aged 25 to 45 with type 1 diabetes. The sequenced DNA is TGTGCCAGCAGCAAAGCGGGAGGGGAAGATACGCAGTATTTT. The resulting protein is CASSKAGGEDTQYF.